This TCR beta chain is drawn from a study of a mutant IDH1 vaccine in newly diagnosed glioma. Time point defined: baseline, week 1 (first vaccination visit). Indicated treatment: pre-vaccination baseline after standard-of-care therapy. The method was immunoSEQ multiplex PCR; TCRdb's version includes in-frame clones alone and lacks a portion of them. The sample carries tens of thousands of clones, 91% recorded once. This TCR derives from a man aged 50-60 years with glioma. The sequencing here drew on PBMCs, taken from a glioma patient treated with radiotherapy, temozolomide or both.

CDR3 DNA sequence: TGTGCCAGCAGCGGCGCTGGACAGGGAAGGGACATTCAGTACTTC. Protein sequence: CASSGAGQGRDIQYF. The chain recombines TRBV5-4 with TRBJ2-4; 8 bases map to TRBD1. In germline, CDR1 is SGHNT, CDR2 YYREEE (reference sequence). Trimming at V came to 4 bases and at J to 8 bases, leaving 11 bases not matched to a gene. The CDR3 length is 15 residues. Looking up the rest from reference TRBV5-4 and TRBJ2-4 gives the full variable domain: ETGVTQSPTHLIKTRGQQVTLRCSSQSGHNTVSWYQQALGQGPQFIFQYYREEENGRGNFPPRFSGLQFPNYSSELNVNALELDDSALYLCASSGAGQGRDIQYFGAGTRLSVL.